The 26 T cell receptor beta chains in this list originate from one sample, sequenced in a study of CD8 T cells in Susac syndrome. RNA amounts of about 0.5 to 1 ug underwent reverse transcription with random hexamers. TCRdb called the immunoSEQ multiplex PCR reads again in MiXCR, with one record for every CDR3 protein. Altogether roughly 120,000 distinct CDR3 sequences are present, roughly 93% being singletons, with the ten largest covering approximately 0.31%. The material sequenced was CD8+ T cells from PBMCs. The receptors were gathered from a human donor with multiple sclerosis.

The V call is TRBV5-6, the J call TRBJ1-5; no definite D call. Trimming shortened V by 0 bases and J by 6 bases, and 7 bases separated the two germline ends. Germline V gives CDR1 SGHDT, CDR2 YYEEEE. CDR3 length: 13 residues. CDR3 nucleotide sequence: TGTGCCAGCAGCTTGGGTGAGGGTCAGCCCCAGCATTTT. This translates into CASSLGEGQPQHF. Full variable domain (remainder filled in from reference TRBV5-6 and TRBJ1-5): DAGVTQSPTHLIKTRGQQVTLRCSPKSGHDTVSWYQQALGQGPQFIFQYYEEEERQRGNFPDRFSGHQFPNYSSELNVNALLLGDSALYLCASSLGEGQPQHFGDGTRLSIL.

V gene TRBV7-2 combines with J gene TRBJ2-7; TRBD1 agrees at 7 bases. V shed 5 bases, J shed 5 bases, and the junction held 3 bases outside the gene matches. CDR3 length: 12 amino acids. The germline CDR1 and CDR2 sequences are SGHTA and FQGNSA. DNA for the CDR3: TGTGCCAGCAGCCCAACAGGGGACGAGCAGTACTTC. Its translation is CASSPTGDEQYF.

This chain joins TRBV29-1 and TRBJ2-5; D is perhaps TRBD1 or TRBD2 (6 bases each). The length of the CDR3 is 12 residues. Germline CDR1 is SQVTM and CDR2 is ANQGSEA. Trimming took 3 bases from V and 5 from J, leaving 10 bases between them. CDR3 in amino acids: CSVEGGRETQYF. CDR3 nucleotide sequence: TGCAGCGTTGAGGGGGGCAGGGAGACCCAGTACTTC. The whole variable domain, filled in from reference TRBV29-1 and TRBJ2-5, reads SAVISQKPSRDICQRGTSLTIQCQVDSQVTMMFWYRQQPGQSLTLIATANQGSEATYESGFVIDKFPISRPNLTFSTLTVSNMSPEDSSIYLCSVEGGRETQYFGPGTRLLVL.

The CDR3 coding sequence is TGCAGCGTTGTGGTTTGGGACAGGGGTGCAGATACGCAGTATTTT. Protein: CSVVVWDRGADTQYF. The rearrangement joins TRBV29-1 to TRBJ2-3; 10 bases line up with TRBD1. CDR3 length: 15 residues. V gave up 4 bases and J gave up 4 bases; unmatched junction bases: 8. CDR1 SQVTM and CDR2 ANQGSEA come from the germline V gene.

The gene calls are TRBV4-1 and TRBJ1-1, with a tentative D call TRBD1 (5 bases). The V gene lost 7 bases and the J gene lost 10 bases, with 25 bases spanning the gap. Germline V gene sequence: CDR1 MGHRA, CDR2 YSYEKL. The length of the CDR3 is 15 residues. CDR3 region: CASKPTAHGQGRAFF. The CDR3, as DNA: TGCGCCAGCAAACCGACTGCCCACGGCCAGGGCAGAGCTTTCTTT.

This rearrangement joins TRBV7-9 to TRBJ1-2; D remains ambiguous. The CDR3 covers 13 residues. Deletions cut 1 base from V and 8 bases from J, with 11 bases between. The germline V gene encodes CDR1 SEHNR and CDR2 FQNEAQ (reference sequence). The CDR3 here is CASSLVPQDGYTF. The DNA for the CDR3 is TGTGCCAGCAGCTTAGTCCCCCAGGACGGCTACACCTTC.

The J gene is TRBJ2-1, the V gene TRBV6-4; 8 bases are shared with TRBD2. The CDR3 is 16 residues long. Germline V lookup: CDR1 MRHNA, CDR2 SNTAGT. The V gene end was trimmed by 0 bases and the J gene end by 7 bases; junction bases not matched to a gene: 8. CDR3 protein: CASSDSTSGGMNEQFF. The DNA for the CDR3 is TGTGCCAGCAGTGACTCGACGAGCGGGGGTATGAATGAGCAGTTCTTC.

This clonotype was found once. The chain is built from TRBV12-3 or TRBV12-4 and TRBJ1-1; D possibly corresponds to TRBD1 (6 bases). The germline V and J ends were trimmed by 8 bases and 3 bases, with 13 bases remaining between them. CDR3 length: 13 amino acids. The CDR3 here is CASLIGGHTEAFF. Here the CDR3 DNA reads TGTGCCAGCCTAATCGGGGGGCACACTGAAGCTTTCTTT.

The chain has TRBV5-1 and TRBJ1-2; D is uncertain. Germline CDR1 SGHRS, CDR2 YFSETQ. The V gene lost 1 base and the J gene lost 7 bases, with 5 bases spanning the gap. The CDR3 is made up of 11 amino acids. The DNA for the CDR3 is TGCGCCAGCAGCTTGACTGGTGGCTACACCTTC. Its translation: CASSLTGGYTF.

The rearrangement joins TRBV20-1 to TRBJ2-5; no definite D call. CDR1 is DFQATT and CDR2 is SNEGSKA in the germline V gene (reference sequence). V dropped 3 bases and J dropped 2 bases, with 16 bases sitting between them. The CDR3 is made up of 15 amino acids. CDR3 DNA sequence: TGCAGTGCTAGTTCGCTAGACGCTAAACAAGAGACCCAGTACTTC. This translates into CSASSLDAKQETQYF.

The V and J genes are TRBV29-1 and TRBJ1-1; no firm D call. The CDR3 extends over 13 amino acids. Germline V gene lookup returns CDR1 SQVTM and CDR2 ANQGSEA. The V end was cut by 5 bases, the J end by 7 bases, with 17 bases between. The CDR3 region is CSVNPRARDEAFF. CDR3 sequence (DNA): TGCAGCGTTAACCCCCGAGCCCGGGATGAAGCTTTCTTT.

This chain connects TRBV28 to TRBJ2-7, with 7 positions matching TRBD2. The CDR3 contains 16 residues. Germline V lookup: CDR1 MDHEN, CDR2 SYDVKM. V gave up 5 bases and J gave up 3 bases; unmatched junction bases: 13. As DNA, the CDR3 is TGTGCCAGCAGTCGGGACCGGGAGGCGTTGGTCTACGAGCAGTACTTC. Protein product: CASSRDREALVYEQYF.

J is TRBJ2-7 and V is TRBV7-8, with TRBD1 matching over 8 bases. The CDR3 runs to 14 residues. Germline CDR1 is SGHVS and CDR2 is FQNEAQ. The ends lost 3 bases at V and 4 bases at J; junction bases unmatched: 5. The CDR3 region is CASSLTGQGYEQYV. The CDR3 bases are TGTGCCAGCAGCTTGACCGGACAGGGTTACGAGCAGTACGTC.

The rearrangement joins TRBV28 to TRBJ1-6, with TRBD1 matching 7 bases. CDR1 and CDR2 from the germline V gene are MDHEN and SYDVKM. The trim removed 7 bases at V and 2 bases at J, leaving 8 bases unmatched. The CDR3 runs 16 residues. The CDR3 bases are TGTGCCAGCAACTCTTACAGGGGCCCCTATAATTCACCCCTCCACTTT. As protein: CASNSYRGPYNSPLHF.

For the CDR3, the DNA is TGTGCCAGCAGTGATGTCGGGAGCGGTACGCAGTATTTT. It codes for CASSDVGSGTQYF. The chain couples TRBV6-4 to TRBJ2-3; the D gene is possibly TRBD2 (6 bases). Germline V lookup: CDR1 MRHNA, CDR2 SNTAGT. V was cut by 3 bases and J by 8 bases, with 12 bases left in between. The CDR3 runs 13 residues.

The chain joins TRBV29-1 to TRBJ1-1; D not certain. The ends were cut back, 5 bases at V and 3 bases at J, with 10 bases in the middle. The CDR3 is made up of 12 amino acids. The V gene's germline CDR1 is SQVTM and CDR2 ANQGSEA. The CDR3 loop reads CSVLGEDTEAFF. DNA of the CDR3: TGCAGCGTTCTCGGGGAGGACACTGAAGCTTTCTTT.

The V and J genes are TRBV30 and TRBJ1-5, with no clear D. CDR3 length: 15 amino acids. With 1 base removed from V and 0 bases from J, the gap between germline ends came to 10 bases. Germline V gene sequence: CDR1 GTSNPN, CDR2 SVGIG (reference sequence). In nucleotides, the CDR3 is TGTGCCTGGAGTGACTCTGTGACTAGCAATCAGCCCCAGCATTTT. This encodes CAWSDSVTSNQPQHF.

DNA of the CDR3: TGTGCCAGCAGCTTAGTGGGTTCGGGGGGCATCTACAATGAGCAGTTCTTC. This translates into CASSLVGSGGIYNEQFF. The chain links TRBV7-9 to TRBJ2-1; D is possibly TRBD2 (7 bases). CDR3 length: 17 amino acids. Trimming removed 1 base from V and 3 bases from J, with 16 bases in between. CDR1 SEHNR and CDR2 FQNEAQ come from the germline V gene (reference sequence).

The chain employs TRBV28 and TRBJ1-1; tentative D call: TRBD1 (5 bases). This CDR3 contains 14 residues. The V gene lost 10 bases and the J gene lost 2 bases, with 17 bases spanning the gap. Germline V gives CDR1 MDHEN, CDR2 SYDVKM. The CDR3 region is CATALKTGNTEAFF. CDR3 nucleotide sequence: TGTGCCACCGCCCTAAAAACAGGTAACACTGAAGCTTTCTTT.

This chain joins TRBV28 and TRBJ2-1; D remains ambiguous. CDR1 is MDHEN and CDR2 is SYDVKM in the germline V gene. With 6 bases removed from V and 5 bases from J, the gap between germline ends came to 11 bases. The CDR3 is 13 amino acids. The CDR3 region has the DNA TGTGCCAGCAGCATTTTCGGAGACAATGAGCAGTTCTTC. This sequence encodes CASSIFGDNEQFF.

The rearrangement links TRBV5-1 to TRBJ2-5, with D perhaps TRBD2 (6 bases). This CDR3 has 16 residues. Germline loops: CDR1 SGHRS, CDR2 YFSETQ. V lost 4 bases to trimming and J lost 5 bases, with 21 bases between them. CDR3 region: CASSGRLGGSGETQYF. The CDR3 coding sequence is TGCGCCAGCAGCGGGAGACTAGGCGGGTCGGGGGAGACCCAGTACTTC.

The chain has TRBV18 and TRBJ2-7, with 11 bases that match TRBD2. The V and J ends lost 0 bases and 3 bases, in that order; junction bases with no gene match: 10. The CDR3 covers 18 residues. Germline V CDR1 and CDR2: KGHSH, LQKENI. The CDR3 DNA sequence: TGTGCCAGCTCACCACCGCCTACCGGGACTAGCGGATTCTACGAGCAGTACGTC. Its translation: CASSPPPTGTSGFYEQYV.

CDR3 residues: CASSRTGGGQPQHF. As DNA, the CDR3 is TGTGCCAGCAGTCGTACAGGGGGCGGACAGCCCCAGCATTTT. The V gene is TRBV28, the J gene TRBJ1-5; 9 nucleotides match TRBD1. Germline lookup yields CDR1 MDHEN and CDR2 SYDVKM. J lost 7 bases, V lost 5 bases, and 6 bases had no gene match. This CDR3 spans 14 amino acids.

This chain links TRBV9 with TRBJ2-1, with D possibly matching TRBD2 (5 bases). Per germline, CDR1 SGDLS and CDR2 YYNGEE. The CDR3 has 13 amino acids. The germline V and J ends were trimmed by 0 bases and 6 bases, with 7 bases remaining between them. The CDR3, as DNA: TGTGCCAGCAGCGTAGTTGAGGGCAATGAGCAGTTCTTC. This encodes CASSVVEGNEQFF.

There are a few counts of this clonotype. The rearrangement joins TRBV15 to TRBJ2-7, with D unclear. Germline V gene sequence: CDR1 LNHNV, CDR2 YYDKDF (reference sequence). The CDR3 loop spans 15 amino acids. Trimming removed 0 bases from V and 3 bases from J, with 12 bases in between. The chain's CDR3 is CATSRDKGHYYEQYF. CDR3 nucleotide sequence: TGTGCCACCAGCAGAGATAAAGGGCACTACTACGAGCAGTACTTC.

A single count supports this clonotype. The V call is TRBV5-6, the J call TRBJ1-1, with 11 bases aligning to TRBD1. The trim removed 2 bases at V and 4 bases at J, leaving 1 base unmatched. This CDR3 has 14 amino acids. Germline values: CDR1 SGHDT, CDR2 YYEEEE. This chain's CDR3 is CASSFGQGATEAFF. In DNA form, the CDR3 reads TGTGCCAGCAGCTTCGGACAGGGGGCCACTGAAGCTTTCTTT.